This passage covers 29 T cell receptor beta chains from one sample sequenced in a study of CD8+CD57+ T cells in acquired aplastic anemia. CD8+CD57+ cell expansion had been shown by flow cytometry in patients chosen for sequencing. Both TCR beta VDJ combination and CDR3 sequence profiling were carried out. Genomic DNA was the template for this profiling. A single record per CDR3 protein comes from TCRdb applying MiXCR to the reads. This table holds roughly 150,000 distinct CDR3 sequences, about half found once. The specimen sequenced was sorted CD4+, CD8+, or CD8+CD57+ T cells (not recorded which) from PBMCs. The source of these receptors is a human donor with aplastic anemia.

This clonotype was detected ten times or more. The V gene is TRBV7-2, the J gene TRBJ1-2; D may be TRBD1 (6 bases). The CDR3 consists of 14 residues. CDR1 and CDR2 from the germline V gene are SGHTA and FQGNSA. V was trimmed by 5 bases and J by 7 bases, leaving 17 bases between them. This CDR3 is CASSPGGRVGGYTF. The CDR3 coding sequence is TGTGCCAGCAGCCCGGGGGGCAGGGTGGGTGGCTACACCTTC. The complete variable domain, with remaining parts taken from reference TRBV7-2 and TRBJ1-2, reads GAGVSQSPSNKVTEKGKDVELRCDPISGHTALYWYRQSLGQGLEFLIYFQGNSAPDKSGLPSDRFSAERTGGSVSTLTIQRTQQEDSAVYLCASSPGGRVGGYTFGSGTRLTVV.

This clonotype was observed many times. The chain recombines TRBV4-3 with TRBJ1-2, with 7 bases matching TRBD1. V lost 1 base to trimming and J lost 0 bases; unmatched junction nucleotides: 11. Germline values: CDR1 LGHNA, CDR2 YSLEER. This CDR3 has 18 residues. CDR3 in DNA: TGCGCCAGCAGCCAAGTCCAGAAGCAGGGGGTGGCTAACTATGGCTACACCTTC. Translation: CASSQVQKQGVANYGYTF.

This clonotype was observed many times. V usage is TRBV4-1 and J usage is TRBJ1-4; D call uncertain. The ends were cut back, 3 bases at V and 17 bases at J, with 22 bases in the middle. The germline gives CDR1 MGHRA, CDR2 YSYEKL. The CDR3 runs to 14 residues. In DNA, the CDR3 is TGCGCCAGCAGCCATAGCGACTGGGAGACGGGCCTTTTTTTT. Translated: CASSHSDWETGLFF.

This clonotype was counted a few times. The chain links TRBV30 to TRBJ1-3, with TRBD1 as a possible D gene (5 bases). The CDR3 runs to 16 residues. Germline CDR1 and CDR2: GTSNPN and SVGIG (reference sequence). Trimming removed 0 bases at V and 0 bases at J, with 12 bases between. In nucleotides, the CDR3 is TGTGCCTGGAGTGTACGGGGACGGAACTCTGGAAACACCATATATTTT. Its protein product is CAWSVRGRNSGNTIYF.

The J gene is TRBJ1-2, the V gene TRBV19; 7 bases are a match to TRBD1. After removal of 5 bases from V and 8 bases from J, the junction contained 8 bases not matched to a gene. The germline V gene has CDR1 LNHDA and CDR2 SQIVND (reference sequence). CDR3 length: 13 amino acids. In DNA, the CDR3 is TGTGCCAGTAGTCGACAGGGTTTGGGCGGCTACACCTTC. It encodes CASSRQGLGGYTF.

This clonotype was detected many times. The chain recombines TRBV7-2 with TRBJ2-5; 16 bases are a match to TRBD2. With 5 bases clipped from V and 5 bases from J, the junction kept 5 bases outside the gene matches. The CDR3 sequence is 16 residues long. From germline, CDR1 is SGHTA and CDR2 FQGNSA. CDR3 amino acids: CASSAGTSGRAETQYF. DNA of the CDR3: TGTGCCAGCAGCGCCGGGACTAGCGGGAGGGCTGAGACCCAGTACTTC. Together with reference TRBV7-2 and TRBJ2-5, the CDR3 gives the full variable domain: GAGVSQSPSNKVTEKGKDVELRCDPISGHTALYWYRQSLGQGLEFLIYFQGNSAPDKSGLPSDRFSAERTGGSVSTLTIQRTQQEDSAVYLCASSAGTSGRAETQYFGPGTRLLVL.

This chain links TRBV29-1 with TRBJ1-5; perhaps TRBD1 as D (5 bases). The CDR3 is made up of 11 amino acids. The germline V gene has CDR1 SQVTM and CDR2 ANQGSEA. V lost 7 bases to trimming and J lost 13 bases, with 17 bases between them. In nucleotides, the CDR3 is TGCAGCGGCGGGGGGGGAAAGGAGCAGCATTTT. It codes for CSGGGGKEQHF.

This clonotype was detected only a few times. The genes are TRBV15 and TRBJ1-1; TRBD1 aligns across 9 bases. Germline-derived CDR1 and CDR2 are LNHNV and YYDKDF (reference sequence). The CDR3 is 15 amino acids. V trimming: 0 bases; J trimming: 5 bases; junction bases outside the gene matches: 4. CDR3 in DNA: TGTGCCACCAGCAGAGAGGACAGGGGTAGGACTGAAGCTTTCTTT. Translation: CATSREDRGRTEAFF.

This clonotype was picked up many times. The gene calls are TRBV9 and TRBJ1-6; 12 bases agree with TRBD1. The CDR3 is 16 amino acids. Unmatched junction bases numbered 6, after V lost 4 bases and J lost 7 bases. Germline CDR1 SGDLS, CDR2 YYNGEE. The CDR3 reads CASSTTGTGGNSPLHF. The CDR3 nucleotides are TGTGCCAGCAGCACGACCGGGACAGGGGGCAATTCACCCCTCCACTTT.

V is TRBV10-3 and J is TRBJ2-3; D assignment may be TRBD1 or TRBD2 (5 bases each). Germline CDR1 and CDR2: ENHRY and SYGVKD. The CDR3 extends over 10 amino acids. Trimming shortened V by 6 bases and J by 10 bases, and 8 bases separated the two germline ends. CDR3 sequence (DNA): TGTGCCATCAGGGGGGTGGCGCAGTATTTT. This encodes CAIRGVAQYF.

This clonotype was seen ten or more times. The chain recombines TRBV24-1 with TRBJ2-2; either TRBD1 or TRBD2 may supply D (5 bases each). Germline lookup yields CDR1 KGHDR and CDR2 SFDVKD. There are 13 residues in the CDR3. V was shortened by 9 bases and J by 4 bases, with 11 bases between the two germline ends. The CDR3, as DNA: TGTGCCACCCAACGGGGCGGCACCGGGGAGCTGTTTTTT. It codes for CATQRGGTGELFF.

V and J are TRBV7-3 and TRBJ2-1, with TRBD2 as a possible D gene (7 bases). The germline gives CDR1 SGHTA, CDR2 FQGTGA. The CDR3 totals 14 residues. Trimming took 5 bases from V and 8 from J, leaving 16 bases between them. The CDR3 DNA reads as TGTGCCAGCAGCCTCGGGGGGCCGGCGGATGAGCAGTTCTTC. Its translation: CASSLGGPADEQFF.

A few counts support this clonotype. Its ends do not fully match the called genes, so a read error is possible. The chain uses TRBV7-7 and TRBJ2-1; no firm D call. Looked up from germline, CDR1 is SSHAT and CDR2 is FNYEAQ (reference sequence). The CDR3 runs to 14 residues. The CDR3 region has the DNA TGTGCTAGCAGCCTTGGTGGTTTTGGGGATGAGCAGTTCTTC. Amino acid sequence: CASSLGGFGDEQFF.

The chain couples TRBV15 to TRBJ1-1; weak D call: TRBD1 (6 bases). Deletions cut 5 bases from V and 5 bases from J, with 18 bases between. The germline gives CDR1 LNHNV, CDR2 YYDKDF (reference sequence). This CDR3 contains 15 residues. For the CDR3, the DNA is TGTGCCACCAGCTCAGATCGGGGAGGGGGAACTGAAGCTTTCTTT. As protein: CATSSDRGGGTEAFF.

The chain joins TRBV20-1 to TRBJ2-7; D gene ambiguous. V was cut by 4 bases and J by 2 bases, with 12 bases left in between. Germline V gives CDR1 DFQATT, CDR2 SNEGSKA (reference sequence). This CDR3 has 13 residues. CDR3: CSAKPGSAYEQYF. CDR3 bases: TGCAGTGCTAAACCCGGGTCCGCCTACGAGCAGTACTTC.

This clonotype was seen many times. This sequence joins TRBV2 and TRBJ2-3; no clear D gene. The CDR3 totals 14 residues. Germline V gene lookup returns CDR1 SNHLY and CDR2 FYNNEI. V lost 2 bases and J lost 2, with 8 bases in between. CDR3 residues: CASSERQNTDTQYF. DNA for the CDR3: TGTGCCAGCAGTGAACGCCAGAACACAGATACGCAGTATTTT.

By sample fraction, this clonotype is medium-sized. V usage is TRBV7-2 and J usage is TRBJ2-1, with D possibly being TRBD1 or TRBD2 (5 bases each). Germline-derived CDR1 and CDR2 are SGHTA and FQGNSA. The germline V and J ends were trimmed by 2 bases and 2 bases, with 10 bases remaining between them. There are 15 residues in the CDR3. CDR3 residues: CASSLSGQPYNEQFF. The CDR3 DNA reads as TGTGCCAGCAGCTTATCGGGGCAGCCCTACAATGAGCAGTTCTTC.

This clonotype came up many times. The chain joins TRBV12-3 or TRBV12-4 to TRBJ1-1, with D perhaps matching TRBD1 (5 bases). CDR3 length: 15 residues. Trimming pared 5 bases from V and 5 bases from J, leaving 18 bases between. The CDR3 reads CASSNFAGGETEAFF. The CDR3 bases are TGTGCCAGCAGTAACTTCGCTGGGGGAGAGACTGAAGCTTTCTTT.

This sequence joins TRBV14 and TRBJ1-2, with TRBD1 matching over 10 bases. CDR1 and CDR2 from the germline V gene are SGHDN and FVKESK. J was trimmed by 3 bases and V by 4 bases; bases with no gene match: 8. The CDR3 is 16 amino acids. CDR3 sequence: CASSPLAGQGHYGYTF. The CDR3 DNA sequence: TGTGCCAGCAGCCCGCTAGCGGGACAGGGGCACTATGGCTACACCTTC.

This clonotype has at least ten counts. The CDR3 DNA is TGTGCCAGCAGTTACGGGTACACTGAAGCTTTCTTT. Residues: CASSYGYTEAFF. The chain joins TRBV6-2 or TRBV6-3 to TRBJ1-1; no clear D. The ends were cut back, 2 bases at V and 3 bases at J, with 4 bases in the middle. CDR1 is MNHEY, CDR2 SVGEGT, per germline. The CDR3 totals 12 residues.

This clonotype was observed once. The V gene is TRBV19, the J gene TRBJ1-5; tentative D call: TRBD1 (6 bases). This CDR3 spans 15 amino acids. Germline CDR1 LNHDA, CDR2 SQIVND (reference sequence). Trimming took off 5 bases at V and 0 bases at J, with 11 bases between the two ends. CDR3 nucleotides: TGTGCCAGTAGTGAGGCAGGGGATAGCAATCAGCCCCAGCATTTT. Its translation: CASSEAGDSNQPQHF.

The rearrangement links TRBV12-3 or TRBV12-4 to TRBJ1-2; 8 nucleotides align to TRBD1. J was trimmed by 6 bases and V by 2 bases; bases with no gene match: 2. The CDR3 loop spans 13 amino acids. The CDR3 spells CASSLLTGDGYTF. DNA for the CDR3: TGTGCCAGCAGTTTATTGACAGGGGATGGCTACACCTTC.

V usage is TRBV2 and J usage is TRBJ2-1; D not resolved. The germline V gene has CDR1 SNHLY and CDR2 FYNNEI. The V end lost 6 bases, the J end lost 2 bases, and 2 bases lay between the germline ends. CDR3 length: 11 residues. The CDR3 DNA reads TGTGCCAGCAGAACCTACAATGAGCAGTTCTTC. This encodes CASRTYNEQFF. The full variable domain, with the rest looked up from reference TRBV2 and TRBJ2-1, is EPEVTQTPSHQVTQMGQEVILRCVPISNHLYFYWYRQILGQKVEFLVSFYNNEISEKSEIFDDQFSVERPDGSNFTLKIRSTKLEDSAMYFCASRTYNEQFFGPGTRLTVL.

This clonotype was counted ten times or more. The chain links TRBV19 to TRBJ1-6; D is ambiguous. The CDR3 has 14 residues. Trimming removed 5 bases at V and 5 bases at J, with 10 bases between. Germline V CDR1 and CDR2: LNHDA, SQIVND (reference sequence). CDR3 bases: TGTGCCAGTAGTGCGGCAGCAGATAATTCACCCCTCCACTTT. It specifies CASSAAADNSPLHF.

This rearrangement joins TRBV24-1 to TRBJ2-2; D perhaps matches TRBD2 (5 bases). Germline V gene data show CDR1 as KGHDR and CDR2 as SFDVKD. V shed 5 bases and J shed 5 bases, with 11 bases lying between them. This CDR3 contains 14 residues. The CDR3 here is CATSGNGGTGELFF. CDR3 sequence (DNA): TGTGCCACCAGTGGCAACGGAGGAACCGGGGAGCTGTTTTTT.

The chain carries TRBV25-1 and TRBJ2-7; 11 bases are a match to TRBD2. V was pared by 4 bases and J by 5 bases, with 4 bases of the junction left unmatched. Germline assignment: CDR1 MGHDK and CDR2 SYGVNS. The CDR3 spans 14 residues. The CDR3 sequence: CASSVSGGADEQYF. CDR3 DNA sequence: TGTGCCAGCAGTGTTAGCGGGGGGGCCGACGAGCAGTACTTC.

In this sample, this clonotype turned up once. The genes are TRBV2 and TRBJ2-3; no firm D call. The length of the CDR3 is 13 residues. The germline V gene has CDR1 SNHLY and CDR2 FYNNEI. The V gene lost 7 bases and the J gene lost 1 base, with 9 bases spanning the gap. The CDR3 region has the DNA TGTGCCAGCAACGACCGGGGCACAGATACGCAGTATTTT. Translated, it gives CASNDRGTDTQYF.

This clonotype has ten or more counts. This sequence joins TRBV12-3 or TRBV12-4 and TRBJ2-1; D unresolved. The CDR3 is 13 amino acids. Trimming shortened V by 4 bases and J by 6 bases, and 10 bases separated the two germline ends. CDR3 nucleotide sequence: TGTGCCAGCAGTTCCTCCTACCTCAATGAGCAGTTCTTC. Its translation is CASSSSYLNEQFF.

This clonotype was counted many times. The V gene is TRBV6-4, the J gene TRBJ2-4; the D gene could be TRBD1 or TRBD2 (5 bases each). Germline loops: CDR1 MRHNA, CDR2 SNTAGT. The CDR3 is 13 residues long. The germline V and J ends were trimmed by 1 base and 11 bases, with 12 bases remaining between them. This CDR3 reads CASSDLLRGVQYF. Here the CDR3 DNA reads TGTGCCAGCAGTGACTTACTTAGAGGGGTTCAGTACTTC.